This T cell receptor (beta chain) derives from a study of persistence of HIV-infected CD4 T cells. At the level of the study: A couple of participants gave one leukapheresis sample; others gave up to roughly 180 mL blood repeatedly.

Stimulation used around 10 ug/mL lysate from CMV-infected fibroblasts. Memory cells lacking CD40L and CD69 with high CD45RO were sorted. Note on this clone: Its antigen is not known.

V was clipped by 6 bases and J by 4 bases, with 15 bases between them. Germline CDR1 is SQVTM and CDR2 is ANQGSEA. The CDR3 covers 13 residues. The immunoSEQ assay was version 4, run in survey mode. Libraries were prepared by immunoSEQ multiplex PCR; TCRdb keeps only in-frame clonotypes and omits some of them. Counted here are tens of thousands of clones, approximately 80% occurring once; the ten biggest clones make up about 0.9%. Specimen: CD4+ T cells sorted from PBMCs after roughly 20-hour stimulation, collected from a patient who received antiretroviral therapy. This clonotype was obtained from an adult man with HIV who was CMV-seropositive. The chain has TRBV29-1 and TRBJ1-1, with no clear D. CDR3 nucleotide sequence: TGCAGCGTACGGTTGGACCGAGCCACTGAAGCTTTCTTT. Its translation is CSVRLDRATEAFF.